Described below is a single T cell receptor beta chain sequence and its context. What it recognizes is unknown. TCRdb reworked the 5' RACE reads into one entry per CDR3 protein, no DNA. Its table records over 200,000 distinct CDR3 sequences. The entry originates in a study of T cells expressing NK-cell markers. Whole-study context: According to the study, TCR beta repertoires originated from sorted CD3+CD56+NKG2C+, CD3+CD56+NKG2C- and CD3+CD56-NKG2C+ T cells. Findings and caveats of the study: Dominance of the CD3+CD56-NKG2C+ fraction by these clonotypes also held in a handful of donors.

Germline V gene lookup returns CDR1 SGHRS and CDR2 YFSETQ. The CDR3 sequence is 15 residues long. Sequenced sample: blood T cells: a sorted CD56 or NKG2C T cell subset, CD4+ or CD8+ T cells, or bulk PBMC T cells (not recorded which). The chain couples TRBV5-1 to TRBJ1-1. This TCR derives from a man between 18 and 29 years old in good health. The CDR3 loop is CASSFQGWGNTEAFF.